The present T cell receptor beta chain was sequenced within a study of cytomegalovirus exposure and HLA in healthy donors. Study-wide points: Most TCRs appeared rarely, but some public TCRs recurred in many donors. The only immune exposure information that was available was CMV serostatus.

PCR involved 60 Vbeta and 13 Jbeta primers. Sequenced by immunoSEQ multiplex PCR; TCRdb stores in-frame clones only, minus some. The sample records roughly 100,000 clones, around three quarters being singletons. Germline V gives CDR1 SNHLY, CDR2 FYNNEI. The CDR3 has 15 amino acids. V lost 2 bases and J lost 0, with 8 bases in between. Turning to this clone: Its antigen is unidentified.

Sequences were obtained from PBMCs. The clonotype was recovered from a female donor in good health and CMV-seropositive. The gene calls are TRBV2 and TRBJ1-5; D is possibly TRBD1 (5 bases). The CDR3 sequence: CASSEWGVSNQPQHF. The DNA for the CDR3 is TGTGCCAGCAGTGAATGGGGGGTTAGCAATCAGCCCCAGCATTTT.